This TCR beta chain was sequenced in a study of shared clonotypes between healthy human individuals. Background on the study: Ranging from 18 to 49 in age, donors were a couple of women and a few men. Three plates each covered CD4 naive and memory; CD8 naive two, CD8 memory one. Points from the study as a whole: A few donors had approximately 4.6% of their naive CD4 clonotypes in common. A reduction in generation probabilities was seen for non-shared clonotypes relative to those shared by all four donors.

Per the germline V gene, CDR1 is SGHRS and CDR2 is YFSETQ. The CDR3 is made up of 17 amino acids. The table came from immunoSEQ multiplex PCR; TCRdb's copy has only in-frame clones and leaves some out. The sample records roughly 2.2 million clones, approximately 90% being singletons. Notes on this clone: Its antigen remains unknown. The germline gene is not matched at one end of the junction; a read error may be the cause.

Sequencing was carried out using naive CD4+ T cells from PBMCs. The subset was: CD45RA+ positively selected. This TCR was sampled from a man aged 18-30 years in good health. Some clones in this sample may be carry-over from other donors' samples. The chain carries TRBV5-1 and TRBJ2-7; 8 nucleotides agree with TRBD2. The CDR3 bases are TGCGCCAGCAGTTTGGGCTGGGAGCGGGGGAGCTCCTACGAGCAGTACTTC. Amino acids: CASSLGWERGSSYEQYF.